Presented here are 11 T cell receptor beta chains from one specimen sequenced in a study of patients and donors after allogeneic stem cell transplantation. TCRdb reprocessed the RT-PCR reads with MiXCR, giving one entry per CDR3 protein. This table holds 390,000 or so distinct CDR3 sequences, around 16% found once. The sample comprised blood, either unsorted or a sorted T cell fraction (not recorded which). The receptors originated from a human donor who was either an allogeneic HSCT recipient or a stem cell or donor lymphocyte infusion donor (not recorded which). It is not recorded whose cells these are; they may come from a transplant donor.

This chain uses TRBV20-1 with TRBJ1-1; TRBD1 aligns across 11 bases. V was clipped by 6 bases and J by 5 bases; unmatched bases: 11. The CDR3 is 15 amino acids. CDR1 and CDR2 (germline): DFQATT, SNEGSKA (reference sequence). CDR3 DNA: TGCAGTGCAAGTAGTGCGGGACAGGGGGGGACTGAAGCTTTCTTT. Its translation is CSASSAGQGGTEAFF.

This clonotype has ten or more counts. This chain connects TRBV15 to TRBJ2-5; D is possibly TRBD2 (6 bases). V was pared by 5 bases and J by 9 bases, with 16 bases between. Germline CDR1 is LNHNV and CDR2 is YYDKDF (reference sequence). The CDR3 has 13 residues. The CDR3 region has the DNA TGTGCCACCAGCCAGGACCTTGGGGAGGCCCAGTACTTC. Its protein product is CATSQDLGEAQYF.

This clonotype was observed at least ten times. This sequence joins TRBV7-9 and TRBJ2-3; weak D call: TRBD2 (6 bases). Germline CDR1 SEHNR, CDR2 FQNEAQ (reference sequence). V shed 2 bases and J shed 5 bases, with 20 bases lying between them. The CDR3 length is 17 residues. This CDR3 reads CASSLIPGLPPGDTQYF. The CDR3 DNA follows: TGTGCCAGCAGCTTAATACCGGGACTCCCCCCCGGAGATACGCAGTATTTT.

This clonotype turned up a few times. The J gene is TRBJ2-3, the V gene TRBV10-3; TRBD1 is a possible D gene (6 bases). The germline gives CDR1 ENHRY, CDR2 SYGVKD. V lost 5 bases and J lost 4, with 7 bases in between. The CDR3 spans 12 residues. The CDR3 region is CAISSGADTQYF. CDR3 DNA: TGTGCCATCAGTTCAGGGGCAGATACGCAGTATTTT.

This clonotype appeared a few times. The V call is TRBV3-1, the J call TRBJ1-1; D is ambiguous. The CDR3 is 12 amino acids. The germline V and J ends were trimmed by 5 bases and 10 bases, with 14 bases remaining between them. Germline-derived CDR1 and CDR2 are LGHDT and YNNKEL (reference sequence). The CDR3 protein is CASSFGFAGAFF. DNA for the CDR3: TGTGCCAGCAGCTTTGGGTTCGCGGGAGCTTTCTTT.

This clonotype was counted ten times or more. The chain employs TRBV12-3 or TRBV12-4 and TRBJ1-1; D possibly corresponds to TRBD1 (5 bases). Trimming removed 5 bases at V and 5 bases at J, with 15 bases between. This CDR3 is 14 amino acids long. CDR3 DNA sequence: TGTGCCAGCAGTGGCCAGGGTAGACGGACTGAAGCTTTCTTT. Residues: CASSGQGRRTEAFF.

The chain has TRBV30 and TRBJ2-2; possible D gene TRBD1, 5 bases. Trimming took off 5 bases at V and 0 bases at J, with 10 bases between the two ends. Per the germline V gene, CDR1 is GTSNPN and CDR2 is SVGIG (reference sequence). The CDR3 contains 14 residues. CDR3 in DNA: TGTGCCTGGGCCGTGGGGCCGAACACCGGGGAGCTGTTTTTT. Its translation: CAWAVGPNTGELFF.

This clonotype has more than one count but fewer than ten. The chain links TRBV11-2 to TRBJ1-6, with a possible D match to TRBD1 (6 bases). The CDR3 length is 18 residues. The V gene lost 3 bases and the J gene lost 7 bases, with 22 bases spanning the gap. Germline values: CDR1 SGHAT, CDR2 FQNNGV. The CDR3: CASSFLPGLAGANSPLHF. CDR3 nucleotide sequence: TGTGCCAGCAGCTTCCTGCCGGGGTTAGCAGGGGCCAATTCACCCCTCCACTTT.

The V call is TRBV5-1, the J call TRBJ1-2, with D perhaps matching TRBD1 (5 bases). The germline V gene has CDR1 SGHRS and CDR2 YFSETQ. V shed 0 bases and J shed 7 bases, with 10 bases lying between them. The CDR3 extends over 13 amino acids. The chain's CDR3 is CASSLEGNTGYTF. Written as DNA, the CDR3 is TGCGCCAGCAGCTTGGAGGGGAATACTGGCTACACCTTC.

This clonotype has more than one count but fewer than ten. V and J are TRBV3-1 and TRBJ2-3; D perhaps matches TRBD2 (7 bases). Trimming removed 2 bases from V and 3 bases from J, with 15 bases in between. This CDR3 is built from 16 residues. Germline loops: CDR1 LGHDT, CDR2 YNNKEL (reference sequence). The CDR3, as DNA: TGTGCCAGCAGCCAAAAGACGGGGGGCGGTACAGATACGCAGTATTTT. Amino acid sequence: CASSQKTGGGTDTQYF.

The genes are TRBV20-1 and TRBJ1-2; D is unresolved. Trimming removed 4 bases from V and 4 bases from J, with 10 bases in between. The CDR3 is made up of 12 amino acids. Germline V CDR1 and CDR2: DFQATT, SNEGSKA (reference sequence). The CDR3 DNA reads as TGCAGTGCTACTATGGACCGCTATGGCTACACCTTC. Amino acid sequence: CSATMDRYGYTF.